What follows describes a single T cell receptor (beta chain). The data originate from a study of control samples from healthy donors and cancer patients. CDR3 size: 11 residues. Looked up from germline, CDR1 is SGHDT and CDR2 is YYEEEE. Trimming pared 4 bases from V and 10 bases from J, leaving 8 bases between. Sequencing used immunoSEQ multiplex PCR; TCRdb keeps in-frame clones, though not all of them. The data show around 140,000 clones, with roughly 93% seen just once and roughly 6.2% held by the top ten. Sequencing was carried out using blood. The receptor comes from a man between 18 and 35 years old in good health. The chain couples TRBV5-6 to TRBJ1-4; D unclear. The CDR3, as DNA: TGTGCCAGCAGCAAGATGGGAAAACTGTTTTTT. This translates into CASSKMGKLFF.